This TCR beta chain was recovered during a study of PD-L1 blockade in urothelial cancer. Study-level background: Prior chemotherapy in patients spanned 0 to 3 regimens. The researchers analyzed blood 3 weeks (second dose) and 6 weeks after treatment start. Typically, measured as a median, blood samples had 110,000 to 150,000 T cells.

Time point denoted: peripheral blood 6 weeks after treatment start. Patients presented with locally advanced or metastatic urothelial carcinoma. Only in-frame clones appear in the TCRdb table, and some are missing; sequencing was by immunoSEQ multiplex PCR. The sample contains about 41,000 clones, about 88% of which appear only once. The CDR3 spans 15 residues. In germline, CDR1 is MNHEY, CDR2 SMNVEV (reference sequence). The V end was cut by 4 bases, the J end by 8 bases, with 20 bases between. The chain is built from TRBV27 and TRBJ1-2; no clear D gene. Here the sequenced sample was PBMCs, taken around atezolizumab (anti-PD-L1) treatment. The clonotype comes from a man between 65 and 85 years old with urothelial cancer. CDR3 amino acids: CASSSFKSVWAGYTF. The CDR3 DNA reads as TGTGCCAGCAGTTCCTTCAAGTCGGTTTGGGCGGGCTACACCTTC.